This T cell receptor beta chain was sequenced for a study of shared clonotypes between healthy human individuals (TCRdb year 2020). Regarding the research as a whole: The cohort comprised a couple of women and a few men aged 18 to 49 years. To estimate repertoire size and how much clonotype sharing occurs between individuals, the study deeply sequenced the blood TCR repertoires of five healthy adults. Each donor's leukapheresis produced roughly between about 0.9 and 9.5 billion PBMCs. For each donor, CD4 naive and CD4 memory were each run on three plates, CD8 naive on two plates, and CD8 memory on one plate. To increase sequencing depth and limit assay-specific biases, different laboratories used diverse techniques to prepare libraries and sequence TCR repertoires.

The CDR3 holds 16 amino acids from the cysteine to the phenylalanine. Only CDR3 DNA is held: 48 bases, read in frame from base 1. V is clipped by 2 bases and J by 6 bases, and the sequence between their germline boundaries is 17 bases long. According to the germline V gene, CDR1 reads MDHEN and CDR2 reads SYDVKM. This clone was counted once. The target of this receptor is not known. No much larger clone exists at a distance of one base, and base qualities are not known. CD8 naive samples were obtained by positive selection for CCR7 among CD45RO-negative cells, yielding a CD45RA+CCR7+ population from which TemRA cells were excluded. The donors were healthy, HIV-negative adults who had no recently reported acute infections or vaccinations. Every donor was a Caucasian adult living in Nashville, Tennessee, USA. After blood collection by leukapheresis, PBMCs were isolated using Ficoll-Histopaque density gradient centrifugation and then cryopreserved in the vapor phase of liquid nitrogen. Analytical flow cytometry was used to check the purity and quantity of every magnetically sorted T cell population. Each sorted fraction had its genomic DNA isolated and then quantified by UV absorbance on a Nanodrop 2000c.

TCR CDR3 regions were amplified from genomic DNA by multiplex PCR using the deep immunoSEQ assay. Extracted genomic DNA from each cell subset was distributed evenly across all wells of several immunoSEQ 96-well plates, and each plate was treated as a replicate. For sorted subsets, each replicate PCR was loaded with 150 to 250 ng genomic DNA, equivalent to approximately 33,000 T cell genomes. Purified libraries were measured with a Qubit 3.0 fluorometer, size-checked on a Bioanalyzer 2100, and measured again with the KAPA Library Quantification kit. A separate single-read 150-cycle Illumina NextSeq 550 flow cell was used to sequence each immunoSEQ 96-well plate. The published analysis was carried out like this. Because the immunoSEQ output included only junctional sequences and no quality scores, the filtering could not be the same as the filtering used for full-length reads. To assign V/J genes and CDR3, sequences were annotated using PyIR, a Python wrapper for IgBLAST v1.9, with IMGT germline references. Reads with weak V/J assignments (E-value above 1e-6), missing CDR3, stop codons, out-of-frame junctions, or ambiguous translated residues were removed. V3J clonotypes were defined as sequences sharing an identical inferred V gene, J gene, and CDR3 amino acid sequence. The percentage overlap between two repertoires was calculated by dividing the number of shared unique clonotypes by the size of the smaller repertoire. RTK rarefaction, the Chao1 estimator, and Recon v2.1 estimates of unobserved clonotypes were used to assess repertoire richness. For all TCRbeta clonotypes obtained by the gDNA method from several donors, generation probabilities were computed with OLGA. TCRdb took over this immuneACCESS table, retaining in-frame rearrangements with V and J assigned. Such tables are incomplete; in checked studies, under half of the missing clones stem from an unresolved V gene, and the remainder is unexplained. Clonal size and the V and J genes are those of that table, whereas D and trimming came from the DNA. This sample is represented by about 820,000 clones; about 91% of them were singletons. More than 20% of the sample comes from the top ten.

What the study reported, not specific to this receptor: Sampling was restricted to blood, and TCR repertoires in tissues likely differ from the TCR repertoires found in blood. Naive subsets generally had larger estimated clonotype richness than memory subsets did. Compared with non-shared clonotypes, clonotypes shared by all four sorted-subset donors had higher generation probabilities. Across four donors, around 5.4% of naive CD4, 3% to 4% of naive CD8, roughly 2.2% of memory CD4, and over 0.35% of memory CD8 clonotypes were shared. Rarefaction of sorted-subset datasets indicated incomplete sequencing despite the large sequencing depth. Based on pairwise subsampling, the degree of clonotype sharing among donors was expected to be affected by sequencing depth. The genetic and exposure-history diversity represented was limited by the small number of donors.

Sequenced: naive CD8+ T cells sorted from blood. The sample's cell subset or site label, decoded: CD45RA+CCR7+. The chain couples TRBV28 to TRBJ2-1, with the D gene call left open. The sequence derives from a man between 25 and 39 years old in good health. In nucleotides, the sequence is TGTGCCAGCAGTTTAAGGATCTCTCTAGAGTTCAATGAGCAGTTCTTC. This encodes CASSLRISLEFNEQFF.